Listed below are T cell receptor beta chains from one sample, sequenced in a study of early T cells in non-severe SARS-CoV-2 infection. TCRdb re-called the 5' RACE reads with MiXCR, one entry per CDR3 protein. Of approximately 69,000 distinct CDR3 sequences listed, around 11% are singletons. The sample taken for sequencing was whole blood. The receptors derive from an adult who was a healthcare worker with PCR-confirmed SARS-CoV-2 infection or an uninfected control (not recorded which). CDR3s leave out the opening cysteine and the closing phenylalanine or tryptophan. Fields, in order: clone size, V gene, CDR3 protein. Clone size is not always given. Where it is, it says once, few, many or a class for expanded clones.

abundance: few; v_gene: TRBV5-1; CDR3aa: ASSFGTLSSYEQY
abundance: .; v_gene: TRBV5-1; CDR3aa: ASSLVHQDNEQF
abundance: many; v_gene: TRBV18; CDR3aa: ASSPPELREKLF
abundance: many; v_gene: TRBV21-1; CDR3aa: ASSKVRQGGKAF
abundance: few; v_gene: TRBV4-2; CDR3aa: ASSQARSPDTQY
abundance: few; v_gene: TRBV20-1; CDR3aa: SARRGQETQY
abundance: few; v_gene: TRBV7-3; CDR3aa: ASSSGQGRNNEQF
abundance: .; v_gene: TRBV20-1; CDR3aa: SASGGYSYNEQF
abundance: many; v_gene: TRBV11-3; CDR3aa: ASSSRGNEQF
abundance: many; v_gene: TRBV5-1; CDR3aa: ASSFMTSNEQF
abundance: many; v_gene: TRBV7-6; CDR3aa: ASSLAPGGSTDTQY
abundance: few; v_gene: TRBV6-2/TRBV6-3; CDR3aa: ASSYAGEASYSNQPQH
abundance: few; v_gene: TRBV4-3; CDR3aa: ASSQAGRQSSYNEQF
abundance: few; v_gene: TRBV11-3; CDR3aa: ASLEGPNTGELF
abundance: .; v_gene: TRBV29-1; CDR3aa: SVERQDRYNEQF
abundance: .; v_gene: TRBV29-1; CDR3aa: SPALTTSTGELF
abundance: many; v_gene: TRBV18; CDR3aa: ASSRGADTQY
abundance: once; v_gene: TRBV12-3/TRBV12-4; CDR3aa: ASRASAIYNEQF
abundance: .; v_gene: TRBV6-1; CDR3aa: ASSDMIGQPQH
abundance: once; v_gene: TRBV20-1; CDR3aa: SARGLAGTYNEQF
abundance: many; v_gene: TRBV5-1; CDR3aa: ASSRGGGRGDEQF
abundance: many; v_gene: TRBV30; CDR3aa: ASRAGGPYEQY
abundance: few; v_gene: TRBV27; CDR3aa: ASRRDRVRPYEQY
abundance: few; v_gene: TRBV9; CDR3aa: ASSALGRGFGELF
abundance: many; v_gene: TRBV5-6; CDR3aa: ASSRGGGGQETQY
abundance: few; v_gene: TRBV7-3; CDR3aa: ASSLIPAGLDEQF
abundance: many; v_gene: TRBV20-1; CDR3aa: SARTDRAHHYEQY
abundance: few; v_gene: TRBV5-1; CDR3aa: ASAKGASTDTQY
abundance: many; v_gene: TRBV4-3; CDR3aa: ASSQEGASGSIDEQF
abundance: many; v_gene: TRBV6-6; CDR3aa: ASKRDRRSSYNEQF
abundance: few; v_gene: TRBV29-1; CDR3aa: SAKEGGEYGYT
abundance: many; v_gene: TRBV7-9; CDR3aa: ASSLASADTQY
abundance: many; v_gene: TRBV11-2; CDR3aa: ASSFDRGRGEKLF
abundance: few; v_gene: TRBV27; CDR3aa: ASSADRGAETQY
abundance: many; v_gene: TRBV6-6; CDR3aa: ASSYKASGSETQY
abundance: .; v_gene: TRBV20-1; CDR3aa: SVAAGGTTDTQY
abundance: many; v_gene: TRBV12-3/TRBV12-4; CDR3aa: ASSLRQKNQPQH
abundance: few; v_gene: TRBV6-2/TRBV6-3; CDR3aa: ASSTNLRGRIYNEQF
abundance: few; v_gene: TRBV4-1; CDR3aa: ASSHGGTDTQY
abundance: .; v_gene: TRBV5-1; CDR3aa: ASSLAGTVFTDTQY
abundance: many; v_gene: TRBV6-2/TRBV6-3; CDR3aa: ASRAGIGTGELF